This T cell receptor (beta chain) was sequenced in a study of blood T cell repertoires in COVID-19. On the study more broadly: Both acute and convalescent COVID-19 samples were obtained from the United States, Italy and Spain. Nucleic acid was either cDNA or gDNA, and it came from T cells, B-cell-depleted T cells, or PBMCs.

In the original workflow: Nucleated cell number was recorded as an estimate derived from reference gene primer amplification. The method was immunoSEQ multiplex PCR; TCRdb's version includes in-frame clones alone and lacks a portion of them. That table gives V, J and clone size, and the DNA gave D and trimming. The table has roughly 180,000 clones, 75% to 90% seen once. The trim removed 5 bases at V and 9 bases at J, leaving 10 bases unmatched. The CDR3 has 15 residues. Germline loops: CDR1 SGHDT, CDR2 YYEEEE. This receptor was taken from a woman aged 60 to 75 with acute or convalescent COVID-19. What was sequenced was peripheral blood. This chain links TRBV5-6 with TRBJ2-1; TRBD2 matches at 11 bases. CDR3 in amino acids: CASRLAGGPSGEQFF. The CDR3 nucleotides read TGTGCCAGCAGATTAGCGGGAGGGCCTTCGGGTGAGCAGTTCTTC.